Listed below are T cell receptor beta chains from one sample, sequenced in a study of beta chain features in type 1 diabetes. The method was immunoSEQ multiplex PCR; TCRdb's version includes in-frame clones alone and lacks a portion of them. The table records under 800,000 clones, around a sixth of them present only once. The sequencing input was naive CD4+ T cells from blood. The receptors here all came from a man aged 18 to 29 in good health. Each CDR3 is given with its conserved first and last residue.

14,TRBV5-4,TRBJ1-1,CASSADVTGAEAFF
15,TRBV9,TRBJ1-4,CASTPGGTGVEKLFF
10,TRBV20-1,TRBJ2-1,CSARFNEQFF
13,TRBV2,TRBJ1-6,CASTRTGEGTLHF
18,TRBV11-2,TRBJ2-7,CASSRWGPGWRVSYEQYF
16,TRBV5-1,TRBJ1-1,CASSPENRGVDTEAFF
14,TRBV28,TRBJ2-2,CASRLDRGTGELFF
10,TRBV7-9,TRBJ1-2,CASSLHGYTF
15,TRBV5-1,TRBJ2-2,CASDAGGGKGGELFF
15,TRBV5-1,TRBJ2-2,CASTPRTAIWGELFF
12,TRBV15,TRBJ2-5,CATSGPQETQYF
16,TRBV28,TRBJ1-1,CASSLFSGQGGVKAFF
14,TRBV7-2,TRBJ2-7,CASSFRAPSYEQYF
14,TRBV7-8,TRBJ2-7,CASSLRASSYEQYF
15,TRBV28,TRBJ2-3,CASSSHGGGTDTQYF
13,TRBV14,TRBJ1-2,CASSRTGNYGYTF
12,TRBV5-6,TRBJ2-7,CASSLGRTEQYF
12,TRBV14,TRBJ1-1,CASSPRARAAFF
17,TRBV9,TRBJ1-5,CASSRDPTTQSYQPQHF
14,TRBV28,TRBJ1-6,CASIQQGAGSPLHF
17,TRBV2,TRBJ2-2,CASSVGLAGPRAGELFF
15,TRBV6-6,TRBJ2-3,CASSYSALLTDTQYF
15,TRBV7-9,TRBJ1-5,CASSLALTGSQPQHF
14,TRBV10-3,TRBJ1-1,CAISEAALNTEAFF
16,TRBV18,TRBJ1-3,CASSPREQTSGNTIYF
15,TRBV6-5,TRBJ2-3,CASRRQGGSTDTQYF
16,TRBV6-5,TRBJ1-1,CASSYRGRKKDTEAFF
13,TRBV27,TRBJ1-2,CASSFGRNYGYTF
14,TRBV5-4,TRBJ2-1,CASSSPGGYNEQFF
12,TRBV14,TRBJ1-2,CASLTGVYGYTF
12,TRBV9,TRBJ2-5,CASSVGRETQYF
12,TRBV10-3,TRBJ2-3,CAISGRENTQYF
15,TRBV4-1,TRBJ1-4,CASRRIRDRGEKLFF
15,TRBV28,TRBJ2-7,CASSPPGQGAYEQYF
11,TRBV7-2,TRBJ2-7,CASSPRGEQYF
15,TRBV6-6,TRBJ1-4,CASTQQTGYFEKLFF
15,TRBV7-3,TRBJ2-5,CASSLGSGGQETQYF
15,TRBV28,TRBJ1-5,CASRTPGDKNQPQHF
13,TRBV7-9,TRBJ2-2,CASSLGVAGELFF
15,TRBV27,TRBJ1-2,CASRPAGTGHYGYTF
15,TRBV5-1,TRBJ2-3,CASSLASGFTDTQYF
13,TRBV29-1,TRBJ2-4,CSVVGVAKNIQYF
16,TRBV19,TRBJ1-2,CASKSGQLIIDYGYTF